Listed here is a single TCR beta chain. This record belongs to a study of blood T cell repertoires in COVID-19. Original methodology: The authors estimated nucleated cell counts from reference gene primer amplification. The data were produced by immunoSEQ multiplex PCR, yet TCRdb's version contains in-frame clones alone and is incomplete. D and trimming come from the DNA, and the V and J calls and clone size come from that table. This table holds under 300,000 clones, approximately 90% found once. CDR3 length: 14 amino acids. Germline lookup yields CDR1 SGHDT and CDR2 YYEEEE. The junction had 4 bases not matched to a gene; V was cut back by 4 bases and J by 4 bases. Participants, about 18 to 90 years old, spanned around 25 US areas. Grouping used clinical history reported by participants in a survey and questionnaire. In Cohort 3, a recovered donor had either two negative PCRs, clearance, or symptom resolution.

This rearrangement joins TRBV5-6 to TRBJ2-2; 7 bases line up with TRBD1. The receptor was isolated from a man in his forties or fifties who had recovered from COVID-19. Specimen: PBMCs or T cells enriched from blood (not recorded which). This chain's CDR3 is CASSRRGSTGELFF. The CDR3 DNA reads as TGTGCCAGCAGCCGCAGGGGGAGCACCGGGGAGCTGTTTTTT.